The source of this T cell receptor (beta chain) is a study of blood T cell repertoires in COVID-19. Measured with immunoSEQ multiplex PCR; TCRdb has only the in-frame clones, and not every one. The profile covers tens of thousands of clones, with roughly four fifths appearing a single time and around 4.1% taken by the ten largest. The CDR3 covers 12 residues. Germline V CDR1 and CDR2: SQVTM, ANQGSEA. V was cut by 3 bases and J by 7 bases, with 9 bases left in between. Sequencing was performed on peripheral blood. The chain has TRBV29-1 and TRBJ2-2, with D possibly matching TRBD1 (5 bases). This sequence was found in an older woman with acute or convalescent COVID-19. The CDR3 loop is CSVDLGVGELFF. The CDR3, as DNA: TGCAGCGTTGATCTAGGGGTCGGGGAGCTGTTTTTT.